The sequence of this TCR beta chain was determined in a study of a mutant IDH1 vaccine in newly diagnosed glioma. Whole-study results and caveats: Apparently unrelated to pseudoprogression were changes in the top peripheral T cell clonotypes.

Turning to this clone: Its antigen is not known.

Clones were sequenced by immunoSEQ multiplex PCR, and TCRdb holds only the in-frame ones, with some missing. The data hold tens of thousands of clones, with about 74% observed a single time. CDR3 length: 12 residues. V was clipped by 0 bases and J by 6 bases, with 6 bases between them. Germline V lookup: CDR1 MNHNY, CDR2 SVGAGI (reference sequence). This sample's time point: week 35, safety follow-up. Doses consisted of 300 ug of mutant IDH1 20-mer peptide each, paired with topical imiquimod. The TCR sequence derives from a man between 50 and 59 years old with glioma. Material: PBMCs, obtained from a glioma patient whose treatment included an IDH1 peptide vaccine. The V call is TRBV6-6, the J call TRBJ2-7; D uncertain. The CDR3 spells CASSYSTVEQYF. DNA for the CDR3: TGTGCCAGCAGTTACTCGACGGTCGAGCAGTACTTC.